This passage covers 27 T cell receptor beta chains from one sample sequenced in a study of neurological immune-mediated disorders (dated by TCRdb to between 2017 and 2020). Library preparation employed 5' RACE. These reads were obtained on an Illumina HiSeq 2500. TCRdb's own reprocessing of the public reads used fastp at Q25 and MiXCR and kept productive beta chains. Entries that share a CDR3 protein sequence are merged under the most common genes and DNA. Present in this sample are 90,000 to 150,000 distinct CDR3 sequences, 3% to 3.5% of which were seen just once. Clones ranked in the top ten supply over 1% of the sample. The sample taken for sequencing was PBMCs. The receptors here all came from a woman in her twenties or thirties with multiple sclerosis.

The chain uses TRBV5-1 and TRBJ2-7; no clear D. V lost 7 bases and J 1 base, leaving 15 bases between the germline ends. The CDR3 sequence is 14 residues long. Germline V gene sequence: CDR1 SGHRS, CDR2 YFSETQ. CDR3 residues: CASATSPKSYEQYF. CDR3 sequence (DNA): TGCGCCAGCGCGACGTCCCCGAAATCCTACGAGCAGTACTTC.

This clonotype showed up many times. The chain links TRBV2 to TRBJ2-1, with D possibly being TRBD1 (6 bases). The V gene's germline CDR1 is SNHLY and CDR2 FYNNEI. V was cut by 7 bases and J by 8 bases, with 15 bases left in between. The CDR3 is made up of 13 amino acids. The CDR3 region is CASTYTGKDEQFF. The CDR3 DNA sequence: TGTGCCAGCACGTATACAGGGAAGGATGAGCAGTTCTTC.

This clonotype was detected ten times or more. The gene calls are TRBV20-1 and TRBJ2-7; the match to TRBD1 covers 7 bases. The CDR3 is 14 residues long. Germline CDR1 is DFQATT and CDR2 is SNEGSKA (reference sequence). With V trimmed by 3 bases and J by 6 bases, 11 bases remained unmatched. CDR3 sequence reads: CSASPLPAGGEQYF. CDR3 bases: TGCAGTGCTAGCCCCCTGCCCGCAGGGGGCGAGCAGTACTTC.

This clonotype was observed many times. J is TRBJ2-7 and V is TRBV10-3; TRBD1 is a possible D gene (7 bases). The germline V gene has CDR1 ENHRY and CDR2 SYGVKD. Trimming removed 10 bases from V and 6 bases from J, with 22 bases in between. CDR3 length equals 14 residues. CDR3 nucleotides: TGTGCCACTCGGGGGATAGGGGGCTCTTCCGAGCAGTACTTC. Its translation: CATRGIGGSSEQYF.

This clonotype was seen at least ten times. The chain carries TRBV6-2 or TRBV6-3 and TRBJ1-1; D might be TRBD1 (5 bases). V was trimmed by 5 bases and J by 5 bases, leaving 15 bases between them. The CDR3 is 14 residues long. Per germline, CDR1 MNHEY and CDR2 SVGEGT. CDR3 loop: CASSARAWGTEAFF. DNA of the CDR3: TGTGCCAGCAGTGCCCGGGCCTGGGGGACTGAAGCTTTCTTT.

This clonotype has ten or more counts. This chain uses TRBV12-3 or TRBV12-4 with TRBJ2-3; D could derive from TRBD1 or TRBD2 (5 bases each). The CDR3 totals 15 residues. V lost 6 bases and J 0 bases, leaving 13 bases between the germline ends. The chain's CDR3 is CASSIDRLSTDTQYF. CDR3 bases: TGTGCCAGCAGCATTGACAGACTAAGCACAGATACGCAGTATTTT.

This clonotype was seen ten or more times. The chain recombines TRBV20-1 with TRBJ2-7, with D unclear. The CDR3 contains 12 residues. Germline lookup yields CDR1 DFQATT and CDR2 SNEGSKA (reference sequence). V lost 1 base to trimming and J lost 4 bases, with 8 bases between them. As DNA, the CDR3 is TGCAGTGCTAGAGTATTGGAATACGAGCAGTACTTC. It encodes CSARVLEYEQYF.

The chain uses TRBV11-2 and TRBJ2-7; D is tentatively TRBD1 or TRBD2 (5 bases each). Between the trimmed V and J ends, which lost 1 base and 2 bases, there was a span of 9 bases. The CDR3 covers 14 residues. Germline values: CDR1 SGHAT, CDR2 FQNNGV. The CDR3 nucleotides are TGTGCCAGCAGCTTAGTCGGGACGGCCTACGAGCAGTACTTC. Its protein product is CASSLVGTAYEQYF.

The table lists this clonotype with many counts. J is TRBJ2-7 and V is TRBV7-8; no firm D call. V lost 5 bases and J lost 3, with 11 bases in between. Germline-derived CDR1 and CDR2 are SGHVS and FQNEAQ. The CDR3 runs to 13 residues. The CDR3 sequence is CASSPVRVYEQYF. As DNA, the CDR3 is TGTGCCAGCAGCCCAGTTAGAGTCTACGAGCAGTACTTC.

V gene TRBV7-9 combines with J gene TRBJ2-1; weak D call: TRBD2 (6 bases). CDR1 is SEHNR and CDR2 is FQNEAQ in the germline V gene (reference sequence). The CDR3 is made up of 14 amino acids. DNA for the CDR3: TGTGCAGCGGAGGGACTCCCGACCTACAATGAGCAGTTCTTC. It is translated as CAAEGLPTYNEQFF.

This clonotype was recorded many times. V gene TRBV5-1 combines with J gene TRBJ2-1; D may be TRBD2 (6 bases). The CDR3 spans 14 residues. V dropped 0 bases and J dropped 10 bases, with 14 bases sitting between them. Germline V gene lookup returns CDR1 SGHRS and CDR2 YFSETQ. DNA for the CDR3: TGCGCCAGCAGCTTGGATGGCGGGGTATTAGAGCAGTTCTTC. It specifies CASSLDGGVLEQFF.

This clonotype appeared many times. The V and J genes are TRBV5-6 and TRBJ2-5, with D possibly matching TRBD2 (5 bases). Germline V gives CDR1 SGHDT, CDR2 YYEEEE. This CDR3 comprises 14 residues. Trimming stripped 4 bases from V and 5 bases from J, with 15 bases between. CDR3 region: CASSPPSRGETQYF. The DNA for the CDR3 is TGTGCCAGCAGCCCCCCGAGCCGAGGGGAGACCCAGTACTTC.

In this sample, this clonotype turned up many times. This rearrangement joins TRBV7-9 to TRBJ2-7; 9 bases map to TRBD2. The J segment lost 6 bases and the V segment lost 4 bases, leaving 4 bases of the junction unmatched. Looked up from germline, CDR1 is SEHNR and CDR2 is FQNEAQ (reference sequence). The CDR3 runs 13 residues. This CDR3 reads CASSSTAGGEQYF. For the CDR3, the DNA is TGTGCCAGCAGCTCGACAGCGGGAGGCGAGCAGTACTTC.

This clonotype was detected ten times or more. The chain links TRBV7-6 to TRBJ2-2; 7 bases are shared with TRBD2. The CDR3 covers 16 residues. V lost 5 bases and J lost 4; bases outside the gene matches: 10. Per germline, CDR1 SGHVS and CDR2 FNYEAQ. The CDR3 spells CASSPLGAGITGELFF. Written as DNA, the CDR3 is TGTGCCAGCAGCCCCCTGGGAGCGGGAATCACCGGGGAGCTGTTTTTT.

This clonotype showed up many times. The chain couples TRBV12-3 or TRBV12-4 to TRBJ1-6; D gene ambiguous. Between the trimmed V and J ends, which lost 3 bases and 7 bases, there was a span of 10 bases. The CDR3 spans 14 residues. CDR3: CASSLVAQNSPLHF. As DNA, the CDR3 is TGTGCCAGCAGTTTGGTCGCACAGAATTCACCCCTCCACTTT.

This clonotype was recorded at least ten times. The chain couples TRBV12-3 or TRBV12-4 to TRBJ1-1; D may be TRBD1 (6 bases). The CDR3 runs 13 residues. Trimming left V 6 bases short and J 1 base short, with 9 bases between. CDR3 DNA sequence: TGTGCCAGCAGCCACAGGGAGAACACTGAAGCTTTCTTT. Translated: CASSHRENTEAFF.

This clonotype occurred many times. V and J are TRBV20-1 and TRBJ2-5; weak D call: TRBD2 (6 bases). Trimming removed 5 bases from V and 3 bases from J, with 19 bases in between. The length of the CDR3 is 15 residues. Germline CDR1 DFQATT, CDR2 SNEGSKA (reference sequence). The DNA for the CDR3 is TGCAGTGCTTCTACCGGGAGCCGGAAGGAAGAGACCCAGTACTTC. This sequence encodes CSASTGSRKEETQYF.

This clonotype was found a few times. This sequence joins TRBV7-9 and TRBJ1-4; no reliable D call. V lost 2 bases, J lost 8 bases, and 6 bases lay in between. This CDR3 has 12 residues. In germline, CDR1 is SEHNR, CDR2 FQNEAQ (reference sequence). In nucleotides, the CDR3 is TGTGCCAGCAGCTTAAACGGCGAAAAACTGTTTTTT. Protein sequence: CASSLNGEKLFF.

This clonotype was recorded many times. This sequence joins TRBV25-1 and TRBJ2-7; 8 nucleotides line up with TRBD1. The germline gives CDR1 MGHDK, CDR2 SYGVNS. Unmatched junction bases numbered 6, after V lost 4 bases and J lost 7 bases. This CDR3 spans 13 amino acids. In DNA, the CDR3 is TGTGCCAGCAGTGTCTGGGGACAGGTGGAGCAGTACTTC. It encodes CASSVWGQVEQYF.

This clonotype was counted many times. J is TRBJ1-1 and V is TRBV10-3; the D gene is possibly TRBD1 (5 bases). The CDR3 sequence is 13 residues long. The V end was cut by 7 bases, the J end by 3 bases, with 12 bases between. The V gene's germline CDR1 is ENHRY and CDR2 SYGVKD. The chain's CDR3 is CAITGTRDTEAFF. CDR3 nucleotide sequence: TGTGCCATCACCGGGACGAGGGACACTGAAGCTTTCTTT.

There are many counts of this clonotype. The gene calls are TRBV7-8 and TRBJ2-3; D not resolved. The V gene lost 2 bases and the J gene lost 1 base, with 10 bases spanning the gap. The germline V gene has CDR1 SGHVS and CDR2 FQNEAQ. The CDR3 is 15 residues long. This CDR3 is CASSLTAKRTDTQYF. The CDR3 nucleotides read TGTGCCAGCAGCTTAACAGCGAAACGCACAGATACGCAGTATTTT.

Ten or more counts support this clonotype. The rearrangement uses TRBV7-2 and TRBJ2-7, with a possible D match to TRBD2 (5 bases). The CDR3 sequence is 12 residues long. Looked up from germline, CDR1 is SGHTA and CDR2 is FQGNSA. The V gene lost 8 bases and the J gene lost 4 bases, with 12 bases spanning the gap. CDR3 in amino acids: CASSPSMYEQYF. The CDR3 bases are TGTGCCAGCTCCCCTAGCATGTACGAGCAGTACTTC.

This clonotype was observed at least ten times. V gene TRBV4-3 combines with J gene TRBJ1-2; D might be TRBD1 (5 bases). The V gene's germline CDR1 is LGHNA and CDR2 YSLEER. The CDR3 runs to 15 residues. Trimming took off 0 bases at V and 4 bases at J, with 12 bases between the two ends. The chain's CDR3 is CASSQDPRAFYGYTF. The CDR3 region has the DNA TGCGCCAGCAGCCAAGATCCCAGGGCCTTCTATGGCTACACCTTC.

Many counts were recorded for this clonotype. The rearrangement links TRBV7-6 to TRBJ1-2, with 9 positions matching TRBD1. Trimming at V came to 4 bases and at J to 0 bases, leaving 6 bases not matched to a gene. CDR3 length: 16 amino acids. Germline V gene lookup returns CDR1 SGHVS and CDR2 FNYEAQ. In nucleotides, the CDR3 is TGTGCCAGCAGCTCCCGGTACAGGGGGCCTAACTATGGCTACACCTTC. This translates into CASSSRYRGPNYGYTF.

This clonotype showed up many times. CDR3 protein: CASSSARTEVETQYF. CDR3 bases: TGCGCCAGCAGCTCGGCCCGGACAGAAGTAGAGACCCAGTACTTC. V usage is TRBV5-1 and J usage is TRBJ2-5; TRBD1 might be the D (6 bases). The CDR3 contains 15 residues. Trimming shortened V by 3 bases and J by 4 bases, and 16 bases separated the two germline ends. Germline loops: CDR1 SGHRS, CDR2 YFSETQ.

This clonotype was observed many times. The chain couples TRBV20-1 to TRBJ1-2, with 7 bases that match TRBD1. The CDR3 length is 15 residues. The V segment lost 0 bases and the J segment 4 bases; nucleotides outside the gene matches: 8. Germline lookup yields CDR1 DFQATT and CDR2 SNEGSKA (reference sequence). The CDR3 sequence: CSARDPSRGVYGYTF. The CDR3 nucleotides are TGCAGTGCTAGAGATCCGAGCAGGGGGGTCTATGGCTACACCTTC.

This clonotype was observed at least ten times. Written as DNA, the CDR3 is TGTGCCAGCAGTTATGGGGGAGATCTATCCACAGATACGCAGTATTTT. Protein product: CASSYGGDLSTDTQYF. This chain links TRBV6-5 with TRBJ2-3; TRBD1 or TRBD2 may be the D gene (5 bases each). Germline assignment: CDR1 MNHEY and CDR2 SVGAGI. This CDR3 is 16 amino acids long. Trimming removed 3 bases at V and 2 bases at J, with 15 bases between.